This TCR beta chain was sequenced for a study of blood T cell repertoires in COVID-19. About the research overall: Donors in the United States, Italy and Spain gave samples during acute or convalescent COVID-19. From T cells, B-cell-depleted T cells, or PBMCs came the material, which was cDNA or gDNA.

Per the study methods: The assay estimated nucleated cells by amplifying reference gene primers. Clones were read by immunoSEQ multiplex PCR, and TCRdb kept only the in-frame ones, dropping some. That table is the source of V, J and clone size, and D and trimming were worked out from the DNA. The sample includes 160,000 or so clones, nearly 80% of them seen just once. CDR3 size: 15 residues. Germline V gene data show CDR1 as LNHDA and CDR2 as SQIVND (reference sequence). V was clipped by 4 bases and J by 4 bases; unmatched bases: 7. The receptor was isolated from a woman older than 75 with acute or convalescent COVID-19. This chain links TRBV19 with TRBJ1-5; 7 nucleotides align to TRBD1. The sequenced sample consisted of peripheral blood. The CDR3 coding sequence is TGTGCCAGTAGTACCTCCCGGGACAGTAATCAGCCCCAGCATTTT. It translates to CASSTSRDSNQPQHF.